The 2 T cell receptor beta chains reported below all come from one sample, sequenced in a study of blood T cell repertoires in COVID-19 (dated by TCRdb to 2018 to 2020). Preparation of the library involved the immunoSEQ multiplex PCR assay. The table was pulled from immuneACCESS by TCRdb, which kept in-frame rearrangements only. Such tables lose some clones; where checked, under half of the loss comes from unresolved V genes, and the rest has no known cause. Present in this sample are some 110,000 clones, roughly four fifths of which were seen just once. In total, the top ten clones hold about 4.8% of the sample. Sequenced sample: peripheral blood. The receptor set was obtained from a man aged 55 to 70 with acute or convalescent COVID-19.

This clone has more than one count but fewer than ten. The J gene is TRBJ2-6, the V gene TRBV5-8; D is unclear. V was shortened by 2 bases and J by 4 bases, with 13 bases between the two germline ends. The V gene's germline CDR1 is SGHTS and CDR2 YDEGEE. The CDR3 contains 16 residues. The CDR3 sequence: CASSLTTWWGANVLTF. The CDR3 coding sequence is TGTGCCAGCAGCTTAACGACATGGTGGGGGGCCAACGTCCTGACTTTC. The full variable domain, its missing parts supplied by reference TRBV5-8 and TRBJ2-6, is EAGVTQSPTHLIKTRGQQATLRCSPISGHTSVYWYQQALGLGLQFLLWYDEGEERNRGNFPPRFSGRQFPNYSSELNVNALELEDSALYLCASSLTTWWGANVLTFGAGSRLTVL.

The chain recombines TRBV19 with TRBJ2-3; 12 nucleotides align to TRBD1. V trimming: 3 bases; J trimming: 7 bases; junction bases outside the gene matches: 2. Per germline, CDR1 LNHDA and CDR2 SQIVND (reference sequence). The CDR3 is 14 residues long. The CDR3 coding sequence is TGTGCCAGTAGTATCGGGACAGGGGGCAATACGCAGTATTTT. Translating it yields CASSIGTGGNTQYF.